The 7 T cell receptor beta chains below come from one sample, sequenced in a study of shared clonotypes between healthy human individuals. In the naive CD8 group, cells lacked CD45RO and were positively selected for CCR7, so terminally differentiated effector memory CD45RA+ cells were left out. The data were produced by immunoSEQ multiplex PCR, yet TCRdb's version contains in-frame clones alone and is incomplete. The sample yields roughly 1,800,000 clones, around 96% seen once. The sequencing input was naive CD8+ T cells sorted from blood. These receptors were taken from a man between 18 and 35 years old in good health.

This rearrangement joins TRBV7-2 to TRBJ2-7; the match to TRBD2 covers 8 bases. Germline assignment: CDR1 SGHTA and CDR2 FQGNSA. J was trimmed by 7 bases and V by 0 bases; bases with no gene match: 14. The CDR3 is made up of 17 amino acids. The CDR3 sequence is CASSLAHFREGLWEQYF. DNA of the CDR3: TGTGCCAGCAGCTTAGCGCATTTTCGGGAGGGCCTGTGGGAGCAGTACTTC.

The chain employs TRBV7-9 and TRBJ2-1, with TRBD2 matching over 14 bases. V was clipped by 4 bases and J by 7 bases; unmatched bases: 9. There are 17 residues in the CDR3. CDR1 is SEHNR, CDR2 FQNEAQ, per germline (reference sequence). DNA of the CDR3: TGTGCCAGCAGCTCCTCGGGACTAGCGGGAGACAAAAATGAGCAGTTCTTC. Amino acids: CASSSSGLAGDKNEQFF.

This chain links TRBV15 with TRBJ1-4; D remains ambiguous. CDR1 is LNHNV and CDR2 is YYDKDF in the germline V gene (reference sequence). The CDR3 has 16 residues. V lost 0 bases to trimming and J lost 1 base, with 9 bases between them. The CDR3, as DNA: TGTGCCACCAGCAGAGATGATGAAGGAACTAATGAAAAACTGTTTTTT. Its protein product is CATSRDDEGTNEKLFF. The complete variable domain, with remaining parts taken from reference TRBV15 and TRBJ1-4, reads DAMVIQNPRYQVTQFGKPVTLSCSQTLNHNVMYWYQQKSSQAPKLLFHYYDKDFNNEADTPDNFQSRRPNTSFCFLDIRSPGLGDTAMYLCATSRDDEGTNEKLFFGSGTQLSVL.

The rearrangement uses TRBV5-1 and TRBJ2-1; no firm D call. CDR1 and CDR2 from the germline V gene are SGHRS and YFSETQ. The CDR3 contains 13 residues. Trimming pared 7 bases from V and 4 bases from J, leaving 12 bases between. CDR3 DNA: TGCGCCAGCTCCGAGACGGATTACAATGAGCAGTTCTTC. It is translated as CASSETDYNEQFF.

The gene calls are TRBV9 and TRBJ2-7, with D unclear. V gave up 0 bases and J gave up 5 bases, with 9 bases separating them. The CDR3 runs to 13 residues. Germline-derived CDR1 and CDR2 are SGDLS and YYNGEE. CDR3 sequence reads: CASSVGGIDEQYF. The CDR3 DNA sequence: TGTGCCAGCAGCGTAGGTGGGATCGACGAGCAGTACTTC.

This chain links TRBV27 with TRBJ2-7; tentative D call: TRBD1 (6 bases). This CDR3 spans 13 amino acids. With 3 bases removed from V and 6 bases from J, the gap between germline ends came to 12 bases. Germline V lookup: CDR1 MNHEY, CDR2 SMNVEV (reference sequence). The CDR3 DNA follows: TGTGCCAGCAGTTTCCAAGACAGGACCGAGCAGTACTTC. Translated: CASSFQDRTEQYF.

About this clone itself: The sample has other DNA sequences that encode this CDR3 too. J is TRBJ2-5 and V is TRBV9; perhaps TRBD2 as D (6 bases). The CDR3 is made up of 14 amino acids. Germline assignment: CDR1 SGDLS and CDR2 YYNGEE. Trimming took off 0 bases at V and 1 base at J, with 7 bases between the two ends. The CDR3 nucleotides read TGTGCCAGCAGCGTAGGCGGGACCCAAGAGACCCAGTACTTC. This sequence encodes CASSVGGTQETQYF.